This TCR beta chain derives from a study of quantifying T cell responses using KT2 cells. In the study overall: RNA was reverse transcribed with TCR alpha and beta constant-region primers.

Study-level results: KT2 sequence counts showed saturation when very many KT2 cells were spiked in.

This CDR3 has 13 amino acids. V dropped 5 bases and J dropped 6; count of bases not matched to a gene: 4. Fixed numbers of PBMC received varying amounts of KT2 cells. An oligo carrying a UMI was ligated to the cDNA 3' end. The first PCR ran roughly 4 cycles with an equimolar RC1.1 and RC1.2 beta primer mix. One entry per CDR3 protein results from TCRdb running MiXCR on the UMI-ligation and nested PCR reads. This sample yields approximately 57,000 distinct CDR3 sequences, of which approximately 13% are seen a single time; around 9.9% belongs to the top ten. There are a few counts of this clonotype. The antigen is unknown.

Sequencing was carried out using PBMCs spiked with cells of the T cell clone KT2. This TCR was recovered from a human donor. The chain combines TRBV12-3 or TRBV12-4 with TRBJ2-1; 7 bases fit TRBD1. CDR3 residues: CASSTGQVNEQFF. The DNA for the CDR3 is TGTGCCAGCAGTACCGGACAGGTCAATGAGCAGTTCTTC.